These 23 T cell receptor beta chains originate from one sample sequenced in a study of T cells of healthy individuals. TCRdb re-derived calls from the 5' RACE reads in MiXCR, one entry per CDR3 protein. The table includes about 63,000 distinct CDR3 sequences, 15% to 20% detected once. The receptor set was obtained from a human donor in good health.

In this sample, this clonotype turned up many times. This sequence joins TRBV14 and TRBJ2-3; possibly TRBD2 for D (6 bases). The CDR3 covers 14 residues. The V gene lost 4 bases and the J gene lost 1 base, with 9 bases spanning the gap. Germline V gene sequence: CDR1 SGHDN, CDR2 FVKESK. The CDR3 is CASSPLAGTDTQYF. The CDR3 DNA reads as TGTGCCAGCAGCCCTTTAGCGGGCACAGATACGCAGTATTTT.

This clonotype was detected only a few times. V usage is TRBV7-6 and J usage is TRBJ2-7, with TRBD1 identical over 9 bases. The CDR3 has 14 residues. V gave up 5 bases and J gave up 5 bases; unmatched junction bases: 7. From germline, CDR1 is SGHVS and CDR2 FNYEAQ. Written as DNA, the CDR3 is TGTGCCAGCAGCGGCTACAGGGGGCCCGACGAGCAGTACTTC. Its protein product is CASSGYRGPDEQYF.

This clonotype was counted between two and nine times. This chain joins TRBV15 and TRBJ1-4; possibly TRBD1 for D (6 bases). V lost 5 bases, J lost 6 bases, and 16 bases lay in between. The CDR3 is 15 amino acids. Germline V CDR1 and CDR2: LNHNV, YYDKDF (reference sequence). Here the CDR3 DNA reads TGTGCCACCAGCCTCTTGGGGGGCGAAGATGAAAAACTGTTTTTT. This translates into CATSLLGGEDEKLFF.

CDR3 bases: TGTGCCAGCAGCGTAGTCGGAGGGGGCCTCTCTGGAAACACCATATATTTT. Its translation: CASSVVGGGLSGNTIYF. V is TRBV9 and J is TRBJ1-3, with 7 nucleotides matching TRBD1. V was clipped by 0 bases and J by 0 bases; unmatched bases: 6. Germline V gene data show CDR1 as SGDLS and CDR2 as YYNGEE. This CDR3 has 17 amino acids.

This clonotype was observed many times. The V call is TRBV5-1, the J call TRBJ2-2; TRBD2 is a possible D gene (6 bases). V was cut by 0 bases and J by 6 bases, with 15 bases left in between. Germline CDR1 SGHRS, CDR2 YFSETQ. The CDR3 length is 16 residues. The CDR3 is CASSLVRLVRAGELFF. The CDR3 DNA reads TGCGCCAGCAGCTTGGTCAGACTAGTACGCGCCGGGGAGCTGTTTTTT.

This clonotype has at least ten counts. The J gene is TRBJ2-2, the V gene TRBV5-5, with 7 bases matching TRBD1. V dropped 2 bases and J dropped 4; count of bases not matched to a gene: 11. The CDR3 is 17 amino acids. The germline V gene has CDR1 SGHKS and CDR2 YYEKEE (reference sequence). The CDR3: CASSFTIRTGPTGELFF. In DNA, the CDR3 is TGTGCCAGCAGCTTTACAATTAGGACAGGACCCACCGGGGAGCTGTTTTTT.

This clonotype was seen more than once but under ten times. The chain joins TRBV6-5 to TRBJ2-7, with D possibly TRBD1 on 5 matching bases. V was pared by 3 bases and J by 5 bases, with 17 bases between. Germline loops: CDR1 MNHEY, CDR2 SVGAGI. The CDR3 length is 15 residues. The CDR3: CASSYRPGPDDEQYF. The CDR3 coding sequence is TGTGCCAGCAGTTATAGGCCAGGGCCTGACGACGAGCAGTACTTC.

This chain uses TRBV11-1 with TRBJ2-1; 11 bases align to TRBD2. V shed 4 bases and J 0 bases; nucleotides not matched to a gene: 11. There are 19 residues in the CDR3. Germline V gene data show CDR1 as SGHAT and CDR2 as FQDESV (reference sequence). CDR3 protein: CASSSQLAGGIGSYNEQFF. In nucleotides, the CDR3 is TGTGCCAGCAGCTCCCAGCTAGCGGGAGGAATTGGCTCCTACAATGAGCAGTTCTTC.

This clonotype was picked up a small number of times. This rearrangement joins TRBV6-5 to TRBJ1-3, with D maybe TRBD1 (5 bases). Between the trimmed V and J ends, which lost 8 bases and 0 bases, there was a span of 14 bases. The CDR3 spans 15 residues. The V gene's germline CDR1 is MNHEY and CDR2 SVGAGI. CDR3 coding DNA: TGTGCCAGCCGAGCGGGGGACTTCTCTGGAAACACCATATATTTT. Amino acids: CASRAGDFSGNTIYF.

This clonotype was seen repeatedly, ten times or more. The V call is TRBV28, the J call TRBJ1-1; TRBD1 agrees at 8 bases. Germline V gene sequence: CDR1 MDHEN, CDR2 SYDVKM. CDR3 length: 13 residues. J gave up 4 bases and V 7 bases, and 5 bases lay outside the gene matches. DNA for the CDR3: TGTGCCAGCACCCGGACAGGGTTCACTGAAGCTTTCTTT. This gives the protein CASTRTGFTEAFF.

The chain recombines TRBV20-1 with TRBJ2-7, with 8 bases identical to TRBD2. Germline lookup yields CDR1 DFQATT and CDR2 SNEGSKA (reference sequence). The CDR3 extends over 15 amino acids. V was pared by 6 bases and J by 3 bases, with 13 bases of the junction left unmatched. CDR3 in amino acids: CSAQPGAGEHYEQYF. CDR3 coding DNA: TGCAGTGCCCAACCGGGAGCGGGGGAACACTACGAGCAGTACTTC.

As regards this clonotype: Just one base apart from a much larger clone, this may be a read error. This chain connects TRBV4-2 to TRBJ2-2; the match to TRBD2 covers 8 bases. The germline V gene has CDR1 LGHNA and CDR2 YNFKEQ. The CDR3 has 14 residues. DNA of the CDR3: TGTGCCAGCAGCCCGGGACTAGACACCGTGGAGCTGTTTTTT. Translation: CASSPGLDTVELFF.

At least ten counts were recorded for this clonotype. The chain links TRBV29-1 to TRBJ1-1, with 7 bases that match TRBD1. J was trimmed by 6 bases and V by 6 bases; bases with no gene match: 7. The CDR3 is 12 residues long. The germline V gene has CDR1 SQVTM and CDR2 ANQGSEA. The CDR3 bases are TGCAGCGTCCACACTACAGGGGCTGAAGCTTTCTTT. Amino acid sequence: CSVHTTGAEAFF.

This clonotype was detected many times. V usage is TRBV5-1 and J usage is TRBJ2-7; D uncertain. V shed 2 bases and J shed 3 bases, with 3 bases lying between them. The CDR3 loop spans 11 amino acids. CDR1 and CDR2 (germline): SGHRS, YFSETQ. The CDR3 DNA reads as TGCGCCAGCAGCTTAGACTACGAGCAGTACTTC. Protein product: CASSLDYEQYF.

The chain has TRBV11-2 and TRBJ2-7; 9 bases align to TRBD2. Germline V gives CDR1 SGHAT, CDR2 FQNNGV. The CDR3 is 12 residues long. With V trimmed by 3 bases and J by 12 bases, 6 bases remained unmatched. CDR3 residues: CASSFAGGPLYF. CDR3 DNA sequence: TGTGCCAGCAGCTTCGCGGGGGGGCCGCTGTACTTC.

This clonotype has ten or more counts. The rearrangement joins TRBV28 to TRBJ2-1, with a possible D match to TRBD2 (5 bases). Trimming removed 7 bases at V and 6 bases at J, with 22 bases between. The CDR3 runs to 16 residues. Germline V gene sequence: CDR1 MDHEN, CDR2 SYDVKM. DNA for the CDR3: TGTGCCAGCATTCCCCAATCGGGGTTACCTGGCAATGAGCAGTTCTTC. Protein: CASIPQSGLPGNEQFF.

This clonotype was found many times. The chain joins TRBV12-3 or TRBV12-4 to TRBJ2-1; D is unresolved. There are 11 residues in the CDR3. V was shortened by 8 bases and J by 10 bases, with 12 bases between the two germline ends. The CDR3 nucleotides read TGTGCCAGCGGGCTAGGTTCCGAGCAGTTCTTC. Translation gives CASGLGSEQFF.

In its sample, this clonotype was seen many times. The genes are TRBV6-4 and TRBJ2-2; tentatively, D is TRBD2 (6 bases). The CDR3 extends over 16 amino acids. The ends were cut back, 0 bases at V and 7 bases at J, with 15 bases in the middle. CDR1 is MRHNA and CDR2 is SNTAGT in the germline V gene. The CDR3, as DNA: TGTGCCAGCAGTGACTCGAGTCATGGAGGGATCGGGGAGCTGTTTTTT. This translates into CASSDSSHGGIGELFF.

The rearrangement links TRBV5-1 to TRBJ2-7, with D hard to call. Germline V gene data show CDR1 as SGHRS and CDR2 as YFSETQ. CDR3 length: 14 amino acids. Trimming removed 3 bases at V and 0 bases at J, with 10 bases between. CDR3 residues: CASSSYGSSYEQYF. The CDR3 coding sequence is TGCGCCAGCAGCTCCTACGGTTCCTCCTACGAGCAGTACTTC.

This clonotype was observed at least ten times. This sequence joins TRBV6-4 and TRBJ2-2; the match to TRBD2 covers 9 bases. V shed 5 bases, J shed 7 bases, and the junction held 8 bases outside the gene matches. The CDR3 is made up of 15 amino acids. CDR1 is MRHNA, CDR2 SNTAGT, per germline. The CDR3 here is CASSPGLADVGELFF. In DNA form, the CDR3 reads TGTGCCAGCAGTCCGGGACTAGCAGACGTCGGGGAGCTGTTTTTT.

The table lists this clonotype with a few counts. The chain couples TRBV4-1 to TRBJ2-6; 8 bases agree with TRBD1. The CDR3 sequence is 20 residues long. Germline lookup yields CDR1 MGHRA and CDR2 YSYEKL. V lost 1 base to trimming and J lost 5 bases; unmatched junction nucleotides: 16. CDR3 DNA sequence: TGCGCCAGCAGCCAAGTCCGGAGTGAGACAGGGGCCCCCTGGGCCAACGTCCTGACTTTC. Translation: CASSQVRSETGAPWANVLTF.

This clonotype was recorded many times. The chain joins TRBV12-3 or TRBV12-4 to TRBJ2-1, with 9 bases identical to TRBD1. Trimming removed 5 bases from V and 8 bases from J; junction bases left unmatched: 4. This CDR3 is built from 13 residues. The CDR3 sequence is CASSANRGHEQFF. In nucleotides, the CDR3 is TGTGCCAGCAGTGCGAACAGGGGGCATGAGCAGTTCTTC.

This chain connects TRBV7-2 to TRBJ1-4; tentatively, D is TRBD1 (5 bases). The CDR3 is 14 amino acids. Germline V lookup: CDR1 SGHTA, CDR2 FQGNSA. Trimming shortened V by 0 bases and J by 7 bases, and 9 bases separated the two germline ends. CDR3 in amino acids: CASSLASGTEKLFF. CDR3 DNA sequence: TGTGCCAGCAGCTTAGCGTCAGGGACTGAAAAACTGTTTTTT.